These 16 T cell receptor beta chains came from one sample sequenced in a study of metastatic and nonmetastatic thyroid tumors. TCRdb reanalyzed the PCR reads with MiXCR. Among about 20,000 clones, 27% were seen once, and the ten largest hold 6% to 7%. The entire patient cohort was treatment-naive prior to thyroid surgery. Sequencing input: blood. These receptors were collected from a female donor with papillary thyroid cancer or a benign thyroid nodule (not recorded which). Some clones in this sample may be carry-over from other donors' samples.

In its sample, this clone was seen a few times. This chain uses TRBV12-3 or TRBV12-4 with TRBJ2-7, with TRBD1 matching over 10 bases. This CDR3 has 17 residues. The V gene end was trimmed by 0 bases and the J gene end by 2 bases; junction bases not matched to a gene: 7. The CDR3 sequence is CASSLAAGQGFPYEQYF. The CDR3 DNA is TGTGCCAGCAGTTTAGCGGCGGGACAGGGGTTCCCCTACGAGCAGTACTTC.

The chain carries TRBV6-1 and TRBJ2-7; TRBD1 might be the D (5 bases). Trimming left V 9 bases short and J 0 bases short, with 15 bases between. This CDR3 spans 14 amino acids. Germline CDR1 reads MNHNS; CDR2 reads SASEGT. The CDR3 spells CASSLGRFSYEQYF. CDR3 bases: TGTGCCAGTTCCCTGGGGCGCTTCTCCTACGAGCAGTACTTC.

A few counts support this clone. Here the CDR3 reads CASKHSGSEVDTQYF. The CDR3 DNA reads TGTGCCAGCAAACATAGCGGGAGCGAAGTAGATACGCAGTATTTT. V usage is TRBV6-2 or TRBV6-3 and J usage is TRBJ2-3; 9 bases align to TRBD2. Germline CDR1 and CDR2: MNHEY and SVGEGT. Trimming cost V 7 bases and J 5 bases; bases outside gene matches: 10. CDR3 size: 15 residues.

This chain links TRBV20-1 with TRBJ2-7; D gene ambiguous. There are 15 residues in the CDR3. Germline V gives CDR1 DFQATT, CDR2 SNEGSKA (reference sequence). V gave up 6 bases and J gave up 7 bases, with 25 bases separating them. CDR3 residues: CSALDPLKPYEEQYF. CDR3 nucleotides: TGCAGTGCCTTGGACCCTTTGAAACCCTACGAGGAGCAGTACTTC.

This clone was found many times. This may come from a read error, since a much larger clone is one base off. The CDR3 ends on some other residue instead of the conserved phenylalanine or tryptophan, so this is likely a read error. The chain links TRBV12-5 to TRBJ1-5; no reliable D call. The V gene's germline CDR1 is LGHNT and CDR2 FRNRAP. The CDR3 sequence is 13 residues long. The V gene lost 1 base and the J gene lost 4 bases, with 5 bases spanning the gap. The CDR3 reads CASGLEVNQPQHS. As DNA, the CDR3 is TGTGCTAGTGGTTTGGAGGTGAATCAGCCCCAGCATTCT.

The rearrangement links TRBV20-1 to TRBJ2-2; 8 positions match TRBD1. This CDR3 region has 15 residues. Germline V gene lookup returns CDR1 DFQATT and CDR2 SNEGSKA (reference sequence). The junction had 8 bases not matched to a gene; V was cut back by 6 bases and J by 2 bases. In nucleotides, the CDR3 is TGCAGTGCCCCGAAACAGGGGGGAAACACCGGGGAGCTGTTTTTT. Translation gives CSAPKQGGNTGELFF.

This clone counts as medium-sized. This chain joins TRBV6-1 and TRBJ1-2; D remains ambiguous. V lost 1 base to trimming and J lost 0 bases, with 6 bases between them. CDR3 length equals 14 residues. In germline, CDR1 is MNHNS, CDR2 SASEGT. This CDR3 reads CASSEGEANYGYTF. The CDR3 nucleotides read TGTGCCAGCAGTGAAGGGGAAGCTAACTATGGCTACACCTTC.

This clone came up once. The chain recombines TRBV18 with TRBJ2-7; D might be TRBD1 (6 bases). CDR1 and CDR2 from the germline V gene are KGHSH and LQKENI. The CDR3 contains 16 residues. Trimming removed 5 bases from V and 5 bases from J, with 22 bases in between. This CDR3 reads CASSTMAGAGVDEQYF. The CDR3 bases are TGTGCCAGCTCAACTATGGCAGGGGCCGGAGTCGACGAGCAGTACTTC.

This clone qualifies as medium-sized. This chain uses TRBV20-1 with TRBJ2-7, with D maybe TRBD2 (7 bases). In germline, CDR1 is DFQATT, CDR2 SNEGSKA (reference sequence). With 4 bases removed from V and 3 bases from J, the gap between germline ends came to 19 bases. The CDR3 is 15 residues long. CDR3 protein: CSATIRGGGIYEQYF. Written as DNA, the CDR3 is TGCAGTGCTACCATTAGGGGGGGAGGGATCTACGAGCAGTACTTC.

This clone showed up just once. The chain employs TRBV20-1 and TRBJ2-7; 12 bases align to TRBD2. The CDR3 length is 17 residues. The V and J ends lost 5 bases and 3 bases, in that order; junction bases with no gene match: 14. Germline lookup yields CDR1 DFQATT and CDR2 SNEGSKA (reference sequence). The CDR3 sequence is CSAPNPVTSGSVYEQYF. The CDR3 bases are TGCAGTGCTCCAAATCCCGTGACTAGCGGGAGTGTCTACGAGCAGTACTTC.

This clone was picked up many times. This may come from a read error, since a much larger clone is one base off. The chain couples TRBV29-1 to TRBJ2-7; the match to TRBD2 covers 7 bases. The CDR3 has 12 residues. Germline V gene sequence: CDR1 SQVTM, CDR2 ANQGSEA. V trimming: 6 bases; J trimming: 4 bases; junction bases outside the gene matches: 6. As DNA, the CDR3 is TGCAGCGTCGGGGCTAGCGGTTACGAGCAGTACTTC. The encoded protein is CSVGASGYEQYF.

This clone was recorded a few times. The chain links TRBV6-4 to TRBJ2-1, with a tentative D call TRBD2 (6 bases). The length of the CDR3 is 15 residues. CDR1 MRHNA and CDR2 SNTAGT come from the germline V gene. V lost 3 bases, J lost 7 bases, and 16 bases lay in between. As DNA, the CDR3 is TGTGCCAGCAGTGAGGGTAGCGCGGGAATGAATGAGCAGTTCTTC. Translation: CASSEGSAGMNEQFF.

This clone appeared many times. The CDR3 loop is CASSPSQGNGYGYTF. For the CDR3, the DNA is TGCGCCAGCAGCCCCTCCCAAGGGAATGGATATGGCTACACCTTC. J is TRBJ1-2 and V is TRBV4-1; no clear D. V was trimmed by 4 bases and J by 5 bases, leaving 17 bases between them. Germline CDR1 is MGHRA and CDR2 is YSYEKL. The CDR3 loop spans 15 amino acids.

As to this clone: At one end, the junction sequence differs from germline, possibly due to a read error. The CDR3 DNA is TGTGCCAGTAGTGCGGGGAGGACTAACGGTGCGTTGGGAGAGACCCAGTACTTC. As protein: CASSAGRTNGALGETQYF. The genes are TRBV2 and TRBJ2-4, with D perhaps TRBD2 (6 bases). The J call may be incorrect, as the DNA end agrees better with TRBJ2-5. The CDR3 is made up of 18 amino acids. Germline V gene data show CDR1 as SNHLY and CDR2 as FYNNEI.

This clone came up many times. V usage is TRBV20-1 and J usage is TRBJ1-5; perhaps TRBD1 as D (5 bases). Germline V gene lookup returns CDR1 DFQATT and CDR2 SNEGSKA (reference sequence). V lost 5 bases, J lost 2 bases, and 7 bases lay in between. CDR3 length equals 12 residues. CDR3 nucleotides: TGCAGTGCTCAAGGGGGCAATCAGCCCCAGCATTTT. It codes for CSAQGGNQPQHF.

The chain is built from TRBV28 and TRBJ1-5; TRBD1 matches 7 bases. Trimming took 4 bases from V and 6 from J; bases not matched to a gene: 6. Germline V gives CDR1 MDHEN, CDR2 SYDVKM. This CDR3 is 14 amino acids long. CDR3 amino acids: CASSSPQGIQPQHF. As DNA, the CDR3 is TGTGCCAGCAGTTCCCCACAGGGGATTCAGCCCCAGCATTTT.